The entry below gives a single TCR beta chain sequence along with its context. The antigen remains undetermined. The sample comes from a study of T cell responses to AZD1222 COVID-19 vaccine. CDR3 length equals 16 residues. V was clipped by 4 bases and J by 0 bases; unmatched bases: 4. Germline CDR1 and CDR2: SGHVS and FQNEAQ. General study results and limits: The study identified only a handful of AZD1222 recipients as seropositive at baseline. Dominant at 160-218 and 743-854, vaccine-associated CD4 TCRs also spanned spike.

The data were produced by immunoSEQ multiplex PCR, yet TCRdb's version contains in-frame clones alone and is incomplete. The sample holds more than 50,000 clones, 87% seen once. The chain recombines TRBV7-8 with TRBJ1-3; 9 bases are a match to TRBD1. Source: peripheral blood, taken on day 0 of AZD1222 vaccination. The TCR comes from an adult in good health. For the CDR3, the DNA is TGTGCCAGCAGCTCGGGACAGGGAGTCTCTGGAAACACCATATATTTT. Translating it yields CASSSGQGVSGNTIYF.